A selection of T cell receptor beta chains follows, all from one sample in a study of cytomegalovirus exposure and HLA in healthy donors. Sequenced by immunoSEQ multiplex PCR; TCRdb stores in-frame clones only, minus some. The sample lists 150,000 to 200,000 clones, roughly 86% occurring once. The sample consisted of PBMCs. The receptors shown here come from a girl between 10 and 17 years old in good health and CMV-seropositive. Both conserved end residues are part of each CDR3. A D gene is named only where the DNA matches it firmly. A row's size may be missing; if present it is once, few, many or a size class.

NA	TRBJ2-7	TRBD2	TRBV6-5	TGTGCCAGCAGCCTCGGGGAGGGAGCCTACGAGCAGTACTTC	CASSLGEGAYEQYF
NA	TRBJ2-3	NA	TRBV6-4	TGTGCCAGCAGTGACTCGGCAGGGGAAGCAGATACGCAGTATTTT	CASSDSAGEADTQYF
NA	TRBJ2-3	NA	TRBV9	TGTGCCAGCAGCGTATCTAGCTTGTTTACAGATACGCAGTATTTT	CASSVSSLFTDTQYF
NA	TRBJ2-1	NA	TRBV7-9	TGTGCCAGCAGCCCCCAAAGGGGCCGAGCATACAATGAGCAGTTCTTC	CASSPQRGRAYNEQFF
NA	TRBJ2-3	TRBD2	TRBV7-9	TGTGCCAGCAGCCTCGGATCTAGCGGGGGGGCCACAGATACGCAGTATTTT	CASSLGSSGGATDTQYF
NA	TRBJ2-3	TRBD2	TRBV19	TGTGCCAGTAGTATCGAGCGGGGGGGCCGTACGCAGTATTTT	CASSIERGGRTQYF
NA	TRBJ2-7	NA	TRBV2	TGTGCCAGCAGTATCCCGGGTAAGAAGAGCTCCTACGAGCAGTACTTC	CASSIPGKKSSYEQYF
NA	TRBJ2-7	TRBD1	TRBV7-9	TGTGCCAGCAGCTCAAATCAAGGCCAGGGGGCGAGATTCTACGAGCAGTACTTC	CASSSNQGQGARFYEQYF
once	TRBJ2-7	TRBD2	TRBV5-1	TGCGCCAGCAGCCCCCGGACTAGCGGGGGGCATCTATGTTACGAGCAGTACTTC	CASSPRTSGGHLCYEQYF
NA	TRBJ2-7	NA	TRBV19	TGTGCCAGTAGTATACGAGGGGGACGGGTTTACGAGCAGTACTTC	CASSIRGGRVYEQYF
NA	TRBJ1-1	NA	TRBV27	TGTGCCAGCAGTCGCCTCCAGGCTCTGAACACTGAAGCTTTCTTT	CASSRLQALNTEAFF
NA	TRBJ2-1	NA	TRBV7-2	TGTGCCAGGGGGACTTCTACCTACAATGAGCAGTTCTTC	CARGTSTYNEQFF
NA	TRBJ1-2	NA	TRBV7-9	TGTGCCAGCTCCGGACAGAGCTATGGCTACACCTTC	CASSGQSYGYTF
NA	TRBJ2-7	TRBD2	TRBV28	TGTGCCAGCACTCCACTAGCGGGGGCCACCTACGAGCAGTACTTC	CASTPLAGATYEQYF
NA	TRBJ2-5	NA	TRBV9	TGTGCCAGCAGCGTAGGGAGAAACCAAGAGACCCAGTACTTC	CASSVGRNQETQYF
NA	TRBJ1-6	TRBD1	TRBV11-2	TGTGCCAGCAGCTGGGACAGCCTGGGAGGTAATTCACCCCTCCACTTT	CASSWDSLGGNSPLHF
NA	TRBJ2-7	NA	TRBV7-9	TGTGCCAGCAGCTTATCGGGGGACCCTTACGAGCAGTACTTC	CASSLSGDPYEQYF
NA	TRBJ2-1	TRBD1	TRBV25-1	TGTGCCAGCAGTGAAGCCAGGGGGTTTTATGAATTCTTC	CASSEARGFYEFF
NA	TRBJ2-7	TRBD1	TRBV7-9	TGTGCCAGCAGCTTAACAGGGGGCGAGCAGTACTTC	CASSLTGGEQYF
NA	TRBJ2-7	TRBD2	TRBV11-2	TGTGCCAGCAGCTTAGATAGCGGGGGGATCTACGAGCAGTACTTC	CASSLDSGGIYEQYF
NA	TRBJ2-7	NA	TRBV5-1	TGCGCCAGCAGCTTGCAGGCGGGGCAGGCGTCCTACGAGCAGTACTTC	CASSLQAGQASYEQYF
NA	TRBJ2-7	NA	TRBV7-9	TGTGCCAGCAGCTTGGAGCTTTCCTACGAGCAGTACTTC	CASSLELSYEQYF
NA	TRBJ2-1	TRBD2	TRBV11-2	TGTGCCAGCAGCTTCTTGTCTAGCGGGGGGAATTACAATGAGCAGTTCTTC	CASSFLSSGGNYNEQFF
NA	TRBJ1-3	NA	TRBV6-1	TGTGCCAGCAGTGAAACAGGGAACTCTGGAAACACCATATATTTT	CASSETGNSGNTIYF
NA	TRBJ1-1	NA	TRBV7-6	TGTGCCAGCAGCCTGCGGGCCTACGGACACACTGAAGCTTTCTTT	CASSLRAYGHTEAFF
NA	TRBJ1-6	NA	TRBV6-1	TGTGCCAGCAGTGAAAGTAGGGCCAGGGCGTATAATTCACCCCTCCACTTT	CASSESRARAYNSPLHF
NA	TRBJ1-1	TRBD1	TRBV27	TGTGCCAGCGGGATGAAGGGGGCCACTGAAGCTTTCTTT	CASGMKGATEAFF
NA	TRBJ1-1	NA	TRBV20-1	TGCAGTGGAAGCGGGAACGCTGAAGCTTTCTTT	CSGSGNAEAFF
NA	TRBJ1-4	NA	TRBV15	TGTGCCACCAGCAGAGAAAGGACAGCGTCAACTAATGAAAAACTGTTTTTT	CATSRERTASTNEKLFF
NA	TRBJ1-2	NA	TRBV30	TGTGCCTGGACCAGGGACAACAACTATGGCTACACCTTC	CAWTRDNNYGYTF
NA	TRBJ2-3	TRBD2	TRBV2	TGTGCCAGCAGTGAGGCGGGGGGGCGGGGCACAGATACGCAGTATTTT	CASSEAGGRGTDTQYF